This T cell receptor beta chain was documented in a study of cytomegalovirus exposure and HLA in healthy donors. For the study at large: The use of the same platform for the 100 to 150 validation repertoires and the 600 to 700 first-cohort repertoires was reported by a later analysis.

The donors were members of the validation cohort, which comprised about 120 subjects and was separate from the first cohort of some 680 subjects. Study-wide points: According to a later analysis, TCR clusters from the first cohort tended to co-occur in the 110 or so validation repertoires. Cytomegalovirus-associated TCR beta chains were listed, numbering roughly 150.

This CDR3 spans 16 amino acids. The V gene's germline CDR1 is SQVTM and CDR2 ANQGSEA. The V gene lost 6 bases and the J gene lost 0 bases, with 17 bases spanning the gap. A single count supports this clone. Its antigen is not known. Assay used: immunoSEQ multiplex PCR; TCRdb lists only in-frame clones, some missing. This table has about 280,000 clones, 65% to 90% appearing once. This chain links TRBV29-1 with TRBJ2-2; possibly TRBD1 for D (5 bases). The TCR sequence derives from a woman aged 18-29 years in good health and CMV-seronegative. Sample: PBMCs. CDR3 loop: CSVPKGWGANTGELFF. The CDR3, as DNA: TGCAGCGTCCCGAAAGGGTGGGGCGCGAACACCGGGGAGCTGTTTTTT.